A selection of T cell receptor beta chains follows, all from one sample in a study of cytomegalovirus exposure and HLA in healthy donors. Sequencing used immunoSEQ multiplex PCR; TCRdb keeps in-frame clones, though not all of them. Among roughly 110,000 clones listed, about two thirds were seen once. What was sequenced was PBMCs. Receptors were obtained from a female donor in good health and CMV-seronegative. CDR3s include the opening cysteine and the closing phenylalanine or tryptophan. Fields, in order: V gene, D gene, clone size, J gene, CDR3 DNA, CDR3 protein. The D gene is left open where the match is weak. Clone size appears in some rows only: once, few, many, or a class for an expanded clone.

v_call: TRBV7-3
d_call: TRBD2
clone_size: few
j_call: TRBJ2-4
cdr3_nt: TGTGCCAGCAGCCAAGCGGCCGGGACTAGCAGAAGCAAAAACATTCAGTACTTC
cdr3_aa: CASSQAAGTSRSKNIQYF

v_call: TRBV7-3
d_call: .
clone_size: .
j_call: TRBJ1-4
cdr3_nt: TGTGCCAGCAGCCCCGGGGCTAATGAAAAACTGTTTTTT
cdr3_aa: CASSPGANEKLFF

v_call: TRBV6-4
d_call: TRBD1
clone_size: .
j_call: TRBJ2-1
cdr3_nt: TGTGCCAGCAGTTCCCTATCAGGGGGAGAGCAGTTCTTC
cdr3_aa: CASSSLSGGEQFF

v_call: TRBV7-9
d_call: .
clone_size: once
j_call: TRBJ2-7
cdr3_nt: TGTGCCAGCAGCTTAGCCGGCGGGAAGGAGTACTTC
cdr3_aa: CASSLAGGKEYF

v_call: TRBV2
d_call: .
clone_size: .
j_call: TRBJ2-2
cdr3_nt: TGTGCCAGCAGTTCTACTAGTACCACCGGGGAGCTGTTTTTT
cdr3_aa: CASSSTSTTGELFF

v_call: TRBV28
d_call: TRBD1
clone_size: .
j_call: TRBJ2-7
cdr3_nt: TGTGCCAGCAGTTCCCCACGACAGGGGGGCTACGAGCAGTACTTC
cdr3_aa: CASSSPRQGGYEQYF

v_call: TRBV14
d_call: .
clone_size: .
j_call: TRBJ2-7
cdr3_nt: TGTGCCAGCAGCCTCTCAGGCGACGAGCAGTACTTC
cdr3_aa: CASSLSGDEQYF

v_call: TRBV23-1
d_call: .
clone_size: .
j_call: TRBJ2-2
cdr3_nt: TGCGCCAGCAGTCAAAGGAGGGCCTATAGCATCGGGGAGCTGTTTTTT
cdr3_aa: CASSQRRAYSIGELFF

v_call: TRBV15
d_call: TRBD1
clone_size: few
j_call: TRBJ1-2
cdr3_nt: TGTGCCACCAGCAACGGACAGGGCTATGGCTACACCTTC
cdr3_aa: CATSNGQGYGYTF

v_call: TRBV5-8
d_call: .
clone_size: .
j_call: TRBJ1-1
cdr3_nt: TGTGCCAGCAGCCAGCGAGAAGCTTTCTTT
cdr3_aa: CASSQREAFF

v_call: TRBV5-6
d_call: .
clone_size: .
j_call: TRBJ1-5
cdr3_nt: TGTGCCAGCAGCGCTGGCCTTAGCAATCAGCCCCAGCATTTT
cdr3_aa: CASSAGLSNQPQHF

v_call: TRBV9
d_call: TRBD2
clone_size: .
j_call: TRBJ2-3
cdr3_nt: TGTGCCAGCAGCGTAGAGGTCCAGCGGGATACAGATACGCAGTATTTT
cdr3_aa: CASSVEVQRDTDTQYF

v_call: TRBV11-3
d_call: .
clone_size: .
j_call: TRBJ1-3
cdr3_nt: TGTGCCAGCAGCCTTATCCCGGGGAGCTCTGGAAACACCATATATTTT
cdr3_aa: CASSLIPGSSGNTIYF

v_call: TRBV2
d_call: .
clone_size: .
j_call: TRBJ1-3
cdr3_nt: TGTGCCAGCAAAAGGGACTTCTCTGGAAACACCATATATTTT
cdr3_aa: CASKRDFSGNTIYF

v_call: TRBV5-5
d_call: .
clone_size: few
j_call: TRBJ1-1
cdr3_nt: TGTGCCAGCAGCAGACAGGACGGAAGCACTGAAGCTTTCTTT
cdr3_aa: CASSRQDGSTEAFF

v_call: TRBV5-6
d_call: .
clone_size: few
j_call: TRBJ2-2
cdr3_nt: TGTGCCAGCAGGTTCGGGACCGGGGAGCTGTTTTTT
cdr3_aa: CASRFGTGELFF

v_call: TRBV4-3
d_call: TRBD2
clone_size: .
j_call: TRBJ2-3
cdr3_nt: TGCGCCAGCAGCCAAGATTTAGCGGGAGGCCGGGATACGCAGTATTTT
cdr3_aa: CASSQDLAGGRDTQYF

v_call: TRBV5-4
d_call: .
clone_size: .
j_call: TRBJ2-7
cdr3_nt: TGTGCCAGCAGCTTAGATCCGGGATTCTCCTACGAGCAGTACTTC
cdr3_aa: CASSLDPGFSYEQYF

v_call: TRBV9
d_call: TRBD2
clone_size: .
j_call: TRBJ2-1
cdr3_nt: TGTGCCAGCAGCGTCGCCGGGACTAGCGCCGGCAATGAGCAGTTCTTC
cdr3_aa: CASSVAGTSAGNEQFF

v_call: TRBV27
d_call: TRBD2
clone_size: .
j_call: TRBJ2-1
cdr3_nt: TGTGCCAGCAGTCCCAGACTAGCGGGAAGGAGGAATGAGCAGTTCTTC
cdr3_aa: CASSPRLAGRRNEQFF

v_call: TRBV4-1
d_call: .
clone_size: .
j_call: TRBJ1-1
cdr3_nt: TGCGCCAGCAGCCGAGCCCACACTGAAGCTTTCTTT
cdr3_aa: CASSRAHTEAFF

v_call: TRBV7-6
d_call: .
clone_size: .
j_call: TRBJ2-2
cdr3_nt: TGTGCCAGCAGCTCCCTTCTAGGCACCGGGGAGCTGTTTTTT
cdr3_aa: CASSSLLGTGELFF

v_call: TRBV11-3
d_call: TRBD2
clone_size: few
j_call: TRBJ2-7
cdr3_nt: TGTGCCAGCAGCTCCGGGACTAGCGGGAGGCGGAGCTCCTACGAGCAGTACTTC
cdr3_aa: CASSSGTSGRRSSYEQYF